These 8 T cell receptor beta chains originate from one sample sequenced in a study of T cell responses to AZD1222 COVID-19 vaccine (dated by TCRdb to 2020 to 2023). What the time point label conveys for this sample: baseline before first vaccination. Preparation of the library involved the immunoSEQ multiplex PCR assay. TCRdb obtained this table from immuneACCESS and retained in-frame rearrangements with V and J assigned. These tables miss some clones; where compared with another copy, unresolved V genes account for less than half of the shortfall, and the remainder is unexplained. This sample gives 95,000 to 130,000 clones in total; around 90% of them show up just once. About a tenth of the sample is in the top ten clones. The specimen comprised peripheral blood, sampled on day 0 of AZD1222 vaccination. The source is an adult in good health.

The chain couples TRBV29-1 to TRBJ2-2, with D perhaps being TRBD1 or TRBD2 (5 bases each). V lost 3 bases to trimming and J lost 0 bases, with 8 bases between them. The CDR3 extends over 14 amino acids. In germline, CDR1 is SQVTM, CDR2 ANQGSEA. CDR3 DNA sequence: TGCAGCGTTGAGGGGACGGCGAACACCGGGGAGCTGTTTTTT. Translation gives CSVEGTANTGELFF.

The V and J genes are TRBV3-1 (or the pseudogene TRBV3-2) and TRBJ2-7; TRBD1 matches 11 bases. Germline V lookup: CDR1 LGHDT, CDR2 YNNKEL (reference sequence). V trimming: 4 bases; J trimming: 2 bases; junction bases outside the gene matches: 4. The CDR3 is made up of 15 amino acids. The CDR3 loop is CASSLGGQGAYEQYF. The CDR3 nucleotides read TGTGCCAGCAGCCTAGGGGGACAGGGGGCCTACGAGCAGTACTTC.

V gene TRBV30 combines with J gene TRBJ2-3, with 8 nucleotides matching TRBD1. V shed 1 base, J shed 5 bases, and the junction held 8 bases outside the gene matches. Germline assignment: CDR1 GTSNPN and CDR2 SVGIG (reference sequence). The CDR3 is 15 residues long. Here the CDR3 reads CAWSGGTGERDTQYF. CDR3 nucleotides: TGTGCCTGGAGTGGGGGGACAGGAGAAAGAGATACGCAGTATTTT.

This chain connects TRBV9 to TRBJ1-6; D gene uncertain. Germline CDR1 reads SGDLS; CDR2 reads YYNGEE. The CDR3 runs to 15 residues. Trimming took 0 bases from V and 9 from J, leaving 13 bases between them. The CDR3 coding sequence is TGTGCCAGCAGCGTAGCACAATCGGACGGTTCACCCCTCCACTTT. Its translation: CASSVAQSDGSPLHF.

J is TRBJ1-4 and V is TRBV7-8; maybe TRBD1 (6 bases). This CDR3 is 16 amino acids long. Germline V gene data show CDR1 as SGHVS and CDR2 as FQNEAQ. V was cut by 2 bases and J by 3 bases, with 13 bases left in between. The CDR3 loop is CASSLYGGRANEKLFF. The CDR3 DNA follows: TGTGCCAGCAGCTTATACGGGGGCCGAGCTAATGAAAAACTGTTTTTT.

The genes are TRBV27 and TRBJ1-1, with 8 bases identical to TRBD1. The CDR3 sequence is 12 residues long. Trimming cost V 4 bases and J 11 bases; bases outside gene matches: 6. The V gene's germline CDR1 is MNHEY and CDR2 SMNVEV (reference sequence). DNA for the CDR3: TGTGCCAGCAGTTCGCGACAGGGGAGGGCTTTCTTT. It encodes CASSSRQGRAFF.

The genes are TRBV5-4 and TRBJ2-7; 8 nucleotides line up with TRBD1. Trimming at V came to 4 bases and at J to 2 bases, leaving 5 bases not matched to a gene. Germline values: CDR1 SGHNT, CDR2 YYREEE (reference sequence). CDR3 length equals 14 residues. CDR3 sequence: CASSGGTGPYEQYF. CDR3 in DNA: TGTGCCAGCAGCGGTGGGACAGGCCCCTACGAGCAGTACTTC.

The V gene is TRBV2, the J gene TRBJ1-5; no clear D gene. V was pared by 6 bases and J by 1 base, with 7 bases between. This CDR3 is 13 amino acids long. Germline-derived CDR1 and CDR2 are SNHLY and FYNNEI. In DNA form, the CDR3 reads TGTGCCAGCAGCAAAGACAGCAATCAGCCCCAGCATTTT. It encodes CASSKDSNQPQHF. The full variable domain, rest sourced from reference TRBV2 and TRBJ1-5, is EPEVTQTPSHQVTQMGQEVILRCVPISNHLYFYWYRQILGQKVEFLVSFYNNEISEKSEIFDDQFSVERPDGSNFTLKIRSTKLEDSAMYFCASSKDSNQPQHFGDGTRLSIL.